Listed below are T cell receptor beta chains from one sample, sequenced in a study of T-cell reconstitution after alpha-beta-depleted transplantation in children. TCRdb passed the PCR reads through MiXCR, listing each CDR3 protein once. The sample gives 300,000 or so distinct CDR3 sequences, 9.9% of which show up once; 9.5% to 13% is in the top ten. Source: PBMCs from the stem cell graft donor, taken from the stem cell graft. Receptor source: a human donor who donated a stem cell graft to a child with SCID. CDR3s include the opening cysteine and the closing phenylalanine or tryptophan. Each record gives: J gene, CDR3 length, V gene, D gene, clone size, CDR3 protein, CDR3 DNA. D genes are given only for firm matches. Size values are once, few and many counts, or a class for expanded clones, and some rows have none.

>TRBJ2-1|13|TRBV27|-|many
CASSAPGDNEQFF
TGTGCCAGCAGTGCCCCGGGGGACAATGAGCAGTTCTTC
>TRBJ2-1|13|TRBV24-1|-|many
CATSDWQYNEQFF
TGTGCCACCAGTGATTGGCAGTACAATGAGCAGTTCTTC
>TRBJ2-3|16|TRBV7-6|TRBD2|few
CASSKSGLPSTDTQYF
TGTGCCAGCAGCAAGTCGGGACTACCTAGCACAGATACGCAGTATTTT
>TRBJ2-3|16|TRBV12-3/TRBV12-4|TRBD2|many
CASSPELRGGLDTQYF
TGTGCCAGCAGCCCAGAATTGCGGGGGGGCCTAGATACGCAGTATTTT
>TRBJ2-3|18|TRBV15|-|few
CATSRDSARGPITDTQYF
TGTGCCACCAGCAGAGATTCTGCGCGGGGGCCGATCACAGATACGCAGTATTTT
>TRBJ2-5|15|TRBV12-3/TRBV12-4|TRBD2|few
CASSSSGGAGETQYF
TGTGCCAGCAGCTCGAGCGGGGGGGCCGGTGAGACCCAGTACTTC
>TRBJ2-1|15|TRBV20-1|-|few
CSAREAVSSYNEQFF
TGCAGTGCTAGAGAGGCGGTTAGCTCCTACAATGAGCAGTTCTTC
>TRBJ1-1|15|TRBV20-1|-|many
CSASLWTQRNTEAFF
TGCAGTGCTAGTTTGTGGACCCAGAGGAACACTGAAGCTTTCTTT
>TRBJ2-7|11|TRBV10-3|-|many
CAISENLEQYF
TGTGCCATCAGTGAGAACTTAGAGCAGTACTTC
>TRBJ2-4|14|TRBV29-1|-|few
CSVWDTGAKNIQYF
TGCAGCGTCTGGGACACAGGGGCCAAAAACATTCAGTACTTC
>TRBJ2-7|14|TRBV5-1|-|-
CASSPGDSVNEQYF
TGCGCCAGCAGCCCGGGGGACAGCGTCAACGAGCAGTACTTC
>TRBJ2-1|21|TRBV5-6|TRBD1|many
CASSFDGWGQGIRESYNEQFF
TGTGCCAGCAGCTTTGACGGTTGGGGACAGGGGATCCGGGAATCCTACAATGAGCAGTTCTTC
>TRBJ1-1|15|TRBV5-5|TRBD1|few
CASSIGQGAVTEAFF
TGTGCCAGCAGCATCGGACAGGGGGCGGTCACTGAAGCTTTCTTT
>TRBJ2-7|15|TRBV4-2|-|few
CASSQDVIGDYEQYF
TGTGCCAGCAGCCAAGATGTCATAGGGGACTACGAGCAGTACTTC
>TRBJ2-5|15|TRBV12-3/TRBV12-4|-|few
CASTLSGTSGETQYF
TGTGCCAGCACATTGAGTGGGACAAGTGGAGAGACCCAGTACTTC
>TRBJ1-1|15|TRBV5-1|-|-
CASSLGGTLNTEAFF
TGCGCCAGCAGCTTAGGAGGTACCCTGAACACTGAAGCTTTCTTT
>TRBJ1-4|15|TRBV20-1|-|few
CSARVTGPTFGKLFF
TGCAGTGCTAGGGTTACGGGACCGACGTTCGGAAAACTGTTTTTT
>TRBJ2-5|15|TRBV7-9|TRBD2|-
CASSFPAGERETQYF
TGTGCCAGCAGCTTTCCAGCGGGGGAAAGGGAGACCCAGTACTTC
>TRBJ2-2|13|TRBV6-5|-|many
CASSYSGGGELFF
TGTGCCAGCAGTTACTCGGGGGGCGGGGAGCTGTTTTTT
>TRBJ2-3|15|TRBV5-1|-|few
CASSSGAVGTDTQYF
TGCGCCAGCAGCTCGGGGGCCGTGGGCACAGATACGCAGTATTTT
>TRBJ2-3|17|TRBV5-1|-|-
CASSLADGGRNTDTQYF
TGCGCCAGCAGCTTGGCCGATGGGGGACGGAACACAGATACGCAGTATTTT
>TRBJ2-3|16|TRBV5-5|TRBD1|-
CASSPQGAYSTDTQYF
TGTGCCAGCAGCCCGCAGGGGGCATATTCCACAGATACGCAGTATTTT
>TRBJ2-2|14|TRBV3-1|-|many
CASSQDWGSGELFF
TGTGCCAGCAGCCAAGATTGGGGGTCCGGGGAGCTGTTTTTT
>TRBJ2-1|12|TRBV20-1|-|-
CSAPGRMGWQFF
TGCAGTGCGCCCGGGAGAATGGGTTGGCAGTTCTTC
>TRBJ2-2|17|TRBV5-1|TRBD2|-
CASSLDWTSGPTGELFF
TGCGCCAGCAGCTTGGATTGGACTAGCGGCCCCACCGGGGAGCTGTTTTTT
>TRBJ2-7|12|TRBV20-1|-|-
CSARGSSVEQYF
TGCAGTGCTAGGGGGAGCTCGGTTGAGCAGTACTTC
>TRBJ2-3|17|TRBV20-1|TRBD2|few
CSARLYPGTSDPDTQYF
TGCAGTGCTAGACTATATCCCGGGACTAGTGATCCAGATACGCAGTATTTT
>TRBJ2-7|13|TRBV18|-|few
CASSPRESYEQYF
TGTGCCAGCTCACCACGGGAGTCCTACGAGCAGTACTTC
>TRBJ2-7|15|TRBV20-1|TRBD2|few
CSARALAGSLYEQYF
TGCAGTGCTAGAGCCTTAGCGGGGTCCCTCTACGAGCAGTACTTC
>TRBJ1-1|14|TRBV29-1|-|many
CSVVRSGMNTEAFF
TGCAGCGTGGTCAGGTCCGGGATGAACACTGAAGCTTTCTTT
>TRBJ2-4|14|TRBV20-1|-|many
CSAPDSLAKNIQYF
TGCAGTGCTCCTGACAGCCTAGCCAAAAACATTCAGTACTTC
>TRBJ1-4|13|TRBV12-3/TRBV12-4|-|few
CASSLAPNEKLFF
TGTGCCAGCAGTTTGGCCCCTAATGAAAAACTGTTTTTT
>TRBJ2-7|13|TRBV5-1|-|-
CASSLAPGLEQYF
TGCGCCAGCAGCTTGGCCCCCGGGCTCGAGCAGTACTTC
>TRBJ1-6|15|TRBV12-3/TRBV12-4|-|-
CASRGPGGSNSPLHF
TGTGCCAGCAGGGGGCCCGGGGGCAGTAATTCACCCCTCCACTTT
>TRBJ2-1|17|TRBV12-3/TRBV12-4|-|few
CASTPREGLPSRNEQFF
TGTGCCAGCACCCCAAGGGAAGGGTTACCCTCCCGCAATGAGCAGTTCTTC
>TRBJ2-2|15|TRBV12-3/TRBV12-4|TRBD1|-
CASSRTGNRGGELFF
TGTGCCAGCAGTCGGACAGGGAATAGAGGCGGGGAGCTGTTTTTT
>TRBJ1-3|16|TRBV4-1|-|-
CASSQDQRGGRNTIYF
TGCGCCAGCAGCCAAGATCAAAGAGGAGGTAGAAACACCATATATTTT
>TRBJ2-7|13|TRBV12-3/TRBV12-4|TRBD1|few
CASRSQGAREQYF
TGTGCCAGCAGATCTCAGGGGGCGCGGGAGCAGTACTTC
>TRBJ1-6|15|TRBV5-1|-|-
CASSLQRGYNSPLHF
TGCGCCAGCAGCTTGCAAAGGGGATATAATTCACCCCTCCACTTT
>TRBJ2-5|15|TRBV11-2|-|few
CASSTWTPKGETQYF
TGTGCCAGCAGCACCTGGACACCTAAGGGAGAGACCCAGTACTTC
>TRBJ2-5|14|TRBV28|TRBD2|-
CASTSGGAKGAQYF
TGTGCCAGCACCTCGGGGGGGGCCAAAGGGGCCCAGTACTTC
>TRBJ2-7|18|TRBV11-1|TRBD1|few
CASSAAPTRTGGRDEQYF
TGTGCCAGCAGCGCCGCCCCGACCCGGACAGGAGGAAGGGACGAGCAGTACTTC
>TRBJ2-7|13|TRBV12-5|-|few
CASGLGLAYEQYF
TGTGCTAGTGGTTTGGGGCTGGCCTACGAGCAGTACTTC
>TRBJ2-7|20|TRBV19|-|-
CASSIALGLTGNSPSYEQYF
TGTGCCAGTAGTATAGCGCTCGGTCTTACAGGGAACTCGCCTTCCTACGAGCAGTACTTC
>TRBJ2-3|15|TRBV6-2/TRBV6-3|-|-
CASSYWGSSTDTQYF
TGTGCCAGCAGTTACTGGGGATCTAGCACAGATACGCAGTATTTT